This TCR beta chain is from a study of T cell responses to AZD1222 COVID-19 vaccine. Overall study results and limits: Baseline serostatus was positive in only five to seven AZD1222 recipients. Spike-specific TCR breadth and depth both grew after two AZD1222 doses.

The data were produced by immunoSEQ multiplex PCR, yet TCRdb's version contains in-frame clones alone and is incomplete. Among about 78,000 clones listed, 90% were seen once. With regard to this clone: Its target is not known.

The CDR3 has 15 amino acids. The germline V gene encodes CDR1 GTSNPN and CDR2 SVGIG (reference sequence). Trimming pared 4 bases from V and 3 bases from J, leaving 17 bases between. Analysis merged second doses at about 4 or about 12 weeks. Specimen: peripheral blood, collected 28 days after the second AZD1222 dose. This receptor was obtained from an adult who received the AZD1222 COVID-19 vaccine. The chain joins TRBV30 to TRBJ2-3; perhaps TRBD1 as D (6 bases). This chain's CDR3 is CAWIIRGRGTDTQYF. The CDR3 DNA reads TGTGCCTGGATTATCCGGGGCAGGGGAACAGATACGCAGTATTTT. Using reference TRBV30 and TRBJ2-3 for the parts outside the CDR3, the full variable domain is SQTIHQWPATLVQPVGSPLSLECTVEGTSNPNLYWYRQAAGRGLQLLFYSVGIGQISSEVPQNLSASRPQDRQFILSSKKLLLSDSGFYLCAWIIRGRGTDTQYFGPGTRLTVL.